These 11 T cell receptor beta chains came from one sample sequenced in a study of monozygotic twins with inflammatory bowel disease. TCRdb reprocessed the 5' RACE reads, keeping one entry per CDR3 protein, no DNA. This sample lists 150,000 to 200,000 distinct CDR3 sequences; its ten largest clones have approximately 2.8%. The sequencing input was blood. Receptors were obtained from a human donor with ulcerative colitis or Crohn's disease, or a healthy co-twin of an affected twin (not recorded which).

The V call is TRBV28, the J call TRBJ1-1. The germline V gene encodes CDR1 MDHEN and CDR2 SYDVKM. CDR3 length: 14 residues. The CDR3 sequence: CASTLPTGHTEAFF.

The J gene is TRBJ2-1, the V gene TRBV10-3; the TCRdb call, TRBD1, lacks DNA for checking. CDR1 is ENHRY, CDR2 SYGVKD, per germline. The CDR3 loop spans 14 amino acids. The CDR3: CAISADRGRDKQFF.

This chain links TRBV28 with TRBJ2-7; as DNA is missing, the TRBD1 call by TCRdb cannot be tested. Germline V gene lookup returns CDR1 MDHEN and CDR2 SYDVKM. The CDR3 runs to 13 residues. The CDR3 loop reads CASSGARASEQYF.

This CDR3 reads CASSLTPGQGETDTQYF. V and J are TRBV5-1 and TRBJ2-3; TCRdb's D call, TRBD1, is unchecked because there is no DNA. Germline CDR1 SGHRS, CDR2 YFSETQ. The CDR3 consists of 17 residues.

This sequence joins TRBV6-2 or TRBV6-3 and TRBJ2-5; there is no DNA to check the TCRdb D call of TRBD1. CDR1 is MNHEY, CDR2 SVGEGT, per germline. This CDR3 comprises 15 residues. CDR3 loop: CASSHRGWYQETQYF.

CDR3 sequence reads: CASSQGLATGPNEQYF. The chain has TRBV3-1 and TRBJ2-7. Germline V gene data show CDR1 as LGHDT and CDR2 as YNNKEL (reference sequence). This CDR3 has 16 amino acids.

The chain carries TRBV6-4 and TRBJ2-1. This CDR3 region has 13 residues. Germline assignment: CDR1 MRHNA and CDR2 SNTAGT. This chain's CDR3 is CASSDSIVDEQFF.

The J gene is TRBJ2-1, the V gene TRBV6-4; TCRdb indicates TRBD1, and absent DNA this call remains unverified. The CDR3 extends over 15 amino acids. Germline V gene data show CDR1 as MRHNA and CDR2 as SNTAGT. The CDR3 is CASSEGTGGYNEQFF.

The V gene is TRBV19, the J gene TRBJ2-3; TCRdb proposes TRBD2, but this gene call is untestable without DNA. The CDR3 loop spans 14 amino acids. Germline CDR1 reads LNHDA; CDR2 reads SQIVND (reference sequence). CDR3 sequence reads: CAASGTSLTDTQHF.

This chain uses TRBV12-3 or TRBV12-4 with TRBJ2-1. The CDR3 loop spans 13 amino acids. This chain's CDR3 is CASSLRAYNEQFF.

The V call is TRBV7-9, the J call TRBJ2-3; TCRdb's D gene call, TRBD2, goes unchecked for lack of DNA. Germline-derived CDR1 and CDR2 are SEHNR and FQNEAQ (reference sequence). The CDR3 consists of 15 residues. The CDR3 sequence: CASSPGTTKTDTQYF. Using reference TRBV7-9 and TRBJ2-3 for the parts outside the CDR3, the full variable domain is DTGVSQNPRHKITKRGQNVTFRCDPISEHNRLYWYRQTLGQGPEFLTYFQNEAQLEKSRLLSDRFSAERPKGSFSTLEIQRTEQGDSAMYLCASSPGTTKTDTQYFGPGTRLTVL.